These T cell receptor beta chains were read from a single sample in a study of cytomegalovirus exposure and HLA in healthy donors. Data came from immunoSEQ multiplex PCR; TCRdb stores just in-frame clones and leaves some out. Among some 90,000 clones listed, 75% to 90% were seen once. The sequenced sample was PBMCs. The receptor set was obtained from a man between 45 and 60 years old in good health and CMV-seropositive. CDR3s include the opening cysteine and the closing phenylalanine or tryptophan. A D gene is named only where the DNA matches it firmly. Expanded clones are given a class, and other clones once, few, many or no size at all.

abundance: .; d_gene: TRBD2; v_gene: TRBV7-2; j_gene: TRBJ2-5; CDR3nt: TGTGCCAGCAGCTTAGGGGGGGGACTAGCGGCCTCCGGAAGGGAGACCCAGTACTTC; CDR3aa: CASSLGGGLAASGRETQYF
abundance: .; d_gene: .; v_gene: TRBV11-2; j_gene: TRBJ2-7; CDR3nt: TGTGCCAGCCGGAGGGGGTGGGAGGGACTCTTCGAGCAGTACTTC; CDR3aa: CASRRGWEGLFEQYF
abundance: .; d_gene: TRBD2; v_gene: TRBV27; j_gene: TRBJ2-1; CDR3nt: TGTGCCAGCAGTCGCCTCTATACTAGCGGGAGTCAGATTATAAATGAGCAGTTCTTC; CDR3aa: CASSRLYTSGSQIINEQFF
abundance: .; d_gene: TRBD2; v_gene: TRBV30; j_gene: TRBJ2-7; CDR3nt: TGTGCCTGGAGTGGCACTAAGACTAGCGGGAGTTCCTACGAGCAGTACTTC; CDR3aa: CAWSGTKTSGSSYEQYF
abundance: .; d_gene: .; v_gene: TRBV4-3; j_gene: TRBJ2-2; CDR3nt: TGCGCCAGCAGCCAAACAGACGGGGAGCTGTTTTTT; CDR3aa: CASSQTDGELFF
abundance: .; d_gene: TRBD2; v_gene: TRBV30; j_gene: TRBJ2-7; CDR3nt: TGTGCCTGGAGCGGGACTAGCGGGAGGTACTACGAGCAGTACTTC; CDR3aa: CAWSGTSGRYYEQYF
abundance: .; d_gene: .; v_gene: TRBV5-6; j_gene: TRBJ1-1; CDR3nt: TGTGCCAGCAGCTTGGGGTTTAGTGGAGCTTTCTTT; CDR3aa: CASSLGFSGAFF
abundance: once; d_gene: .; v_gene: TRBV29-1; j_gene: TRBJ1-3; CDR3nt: TGCAGCGTAAAAGACTCCGCGGCCTCCGGAAACACCATATATTTT; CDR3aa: CSVKDSAASGNTIYF
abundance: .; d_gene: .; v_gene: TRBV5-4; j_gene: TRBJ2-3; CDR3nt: TGTGCCAGCAGTCGGGAAAGCACAGATACGCAGTATTTT; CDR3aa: CASSRESTDTQYF
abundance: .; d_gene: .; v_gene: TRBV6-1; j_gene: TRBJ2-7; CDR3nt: TGTGCCAGCAGGACACAGGTCCCACTTTCCTACGAGCAGTACTTC; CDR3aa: CASRTQVPLSYEQYF
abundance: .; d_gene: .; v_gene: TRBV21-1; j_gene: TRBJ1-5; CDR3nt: TGTGCCAGCAACGCGCGGACAGCCCGCAATCAGCCCCAGCATTTT; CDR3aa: CASNARTARNQPQHF
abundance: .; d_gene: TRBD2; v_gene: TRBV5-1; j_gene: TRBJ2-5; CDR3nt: TGCGCCAGCAGCTTGGGGCAGGGCGGGGGAGAGACCCAGTACTTC; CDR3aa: CASSLGQGGGETQYF
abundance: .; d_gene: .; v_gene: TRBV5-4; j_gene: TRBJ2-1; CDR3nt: TGTGCCAGCAGCTTGGCGGGTGGGGCCGGTGAGCAGTTCTTC; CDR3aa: CASSLAGGAGEQFF
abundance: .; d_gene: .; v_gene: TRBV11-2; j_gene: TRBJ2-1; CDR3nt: TGTGCCAGCAGCGCCCCCCCCGGTGAGCAGTTCTTC; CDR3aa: CASSAPPGEQFF
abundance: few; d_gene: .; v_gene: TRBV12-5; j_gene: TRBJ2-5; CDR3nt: TGTGCTAGTGGCCTCTGGGGGGAGACAGCGGCCAGGAGGGGAGAGACCCAGTACTTC; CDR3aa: CASGLWGETAARRGETQYF
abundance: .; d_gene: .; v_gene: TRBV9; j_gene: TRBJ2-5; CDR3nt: TGTGCCAGCAGCGCCAGTCCGCGGGAGACCCAGTACTTC; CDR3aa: CASSASPRETQYF
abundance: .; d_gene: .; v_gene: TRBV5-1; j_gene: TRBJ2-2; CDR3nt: TGCGCCAGCAGCTTAGGAGGGGGCATGTCGGCCGGGGAGCTGTTTTTT; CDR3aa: CASSLGGGMSAGELFF
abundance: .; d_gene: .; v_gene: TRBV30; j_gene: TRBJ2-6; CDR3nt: TGTGCCTGGAGTACAGGGGCCAACGTCCTGACTTTC; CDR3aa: CAWSTGANVLTF
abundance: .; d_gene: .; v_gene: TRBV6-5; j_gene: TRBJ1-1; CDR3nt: TGTGCCAGCAGTTACCTCAGTGAAACAGGGAACACTGAAGCTTTCTTT; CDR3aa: CASSYLSETGNTEAFF
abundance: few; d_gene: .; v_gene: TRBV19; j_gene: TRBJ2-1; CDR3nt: TGTGCCAGTAGTACCCCTCAGGGAAGTGAGCAGTTCTTC; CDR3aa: CASSTPQGSEQFF
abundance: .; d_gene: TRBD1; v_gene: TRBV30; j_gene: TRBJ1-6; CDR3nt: TGTGCCTGGGACAGGGCTACCTCACCCCTCCACTTT; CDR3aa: CAWDRATSPLHF
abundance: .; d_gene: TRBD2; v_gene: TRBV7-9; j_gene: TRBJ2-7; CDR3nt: TGTTCCAGCAGCTTCTCGACTAGCGGCACCTACGAGCAGTACTTC; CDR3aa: CSSSFSTSGTYEQYF
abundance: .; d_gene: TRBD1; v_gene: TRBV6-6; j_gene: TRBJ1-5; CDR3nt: TGTGCCAGCGACAGGGGGGGGAATCAGCCCCAGCATTTT; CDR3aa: CASDRGGNQPQHF
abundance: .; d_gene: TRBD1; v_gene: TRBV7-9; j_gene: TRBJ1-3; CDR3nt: TGTGCCCTCGGACAGGATAGAAGAAACACCATATATTTT; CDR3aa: CALGQDRRNTIYF
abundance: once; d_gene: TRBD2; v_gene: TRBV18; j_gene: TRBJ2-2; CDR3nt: TGTGCCAGCTCACCATCCTCAGGACTAGCGGGGGCCACCGGGGAGCTGTTTTTT; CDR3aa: CASSPSSGLAGATGELFF
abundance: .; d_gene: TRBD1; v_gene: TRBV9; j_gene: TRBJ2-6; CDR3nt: TGTGCCAGCGCAGAGGGGGCACTACCTGGGGCCAACGTCCTGACTTTC; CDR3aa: CASAEGALPGANVLTF
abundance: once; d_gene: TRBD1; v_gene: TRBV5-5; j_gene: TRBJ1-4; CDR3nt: TGTGCCAGCAGCTGGAAGGGGGCGTCTAATGAAAAACTGTTTTTT; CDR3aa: CASSWKGASNEKLFF